Following are 26 T cell receptor beta chains from one sample sequenced in a study of T-cell memory formation after mild COVID-19. TCRdb called the 5' RACE reads again in MiXCR, with one record for every CDR3 protein. The sample includes about 400,000 distinct CDR3 sequences, approximately 15% of them seen just once. The source material was PBMCs or a T cell subset sorted from them (not recorded which). Source of these receptors: a man between 18 and 35 years old who had mild COVID-19 (a few samples of this study predate the infection). Cell type and time point are not known.

This rearrangement joins TRBV6-5 to TRBJ2-3; 9 positions agree with TRBD2. CDR3 length: 15 residues. Germline V gene data show CDR1 as MNHEY and CDR2 as SVGAGI. Trimming removed 2 bases from V and 1 base from J; junction bases left unmatched: 1. CDR3: CASSYLAGRTDTQYF. CDR3 DNA: TGTGCCAGCAGTTACCTAGCGGGGCGCACAGATACGCAGTATTTT.

This clonotype appeared a few times. The rearrangement joins TRBV7-3 to TRBJ1-2, with D possibly TRBD1 on 5 matching bases. Trimming shortened V by 5 bases and J by 3 bases, and 13 bases separated the two germline ends. Germline V gene lookup returns CDR1 SGHTA and CDR2 FQGTGA. The length of the CDR3 is 14 residues. The CDR3 loop reads CASSHSGTDYGYTF. In DNA, the CDR3 is TGTGCCAGCAGCCATTCCGGGACGGACTATGGCTACACCTTC.

The chain is built from TRBV28 and TRBJ2-7; 8 bases are shared with TRBD1. Germline CDR1 is MDHEN and CDR2 is SYDVKM. CDR3 length equals 13 residues. The trim removed 8 bases at V and 4 bases at J, leaving 7 bases unmatched. DNA for the CDR3: TGTGCCAGCGGGACAGGTGATCTATACGAGCAGTACGTC. Protein product: CASGTGDLYEQYV.

This clonotype was counted only a few times. This chain connects TRBV18 to TRBJ2-7; maybe TRBD1 (6 bases). CDR1 KGHSH and CDR2 LQKENI come from the germline V gene. V was trimmed by 3 bases and J by 2 bases, leaving 14 bases between them. The CDR3 has 15 amino acids. In nucleotides, the CDR3 is TGTGCCAGCTCACCGGGGGCCGGCGCTCCCTACGAGCAGTACTTC. Translated, it gives CASSPGAGAPYEQYF.

The chain combines TRBV6-5 with TRBJ1-4; D is possibly TRBD1 (5 bases). This CDR3 is 15 amino acids long. V was clipped by 6 bases and J by 0 bases, with 11 bases between them. Germline loops: CDR1 MNHEY, CDR2 SVGAGI. CDR3 nucleotide sequence: TGTGCCAGCAGGATGGGGCAGGCAACTAATGAAAAACTGTTTTTT. It translates to CASRMGQATNEKLFF.

This clonotype has a handful of counts. V is TRBV18 and J is TRBJ2-1, with D possibly being TRBD1 (5 bases). The germline V gene encodes CDR1 KGHSH and CDR2 LQKENI. CDR3 length equals 15 residues. Trimming left V 3 bases short and J 8 bases short, with 17 bases between. CDR3 nucleotides: TGTGCCAGCTCACCTGAGCAGGGTGGGATGGATGAGCAGTTCTTC. It encodes CASSPEQGGMDEQFF.

The rearrangement links TRBV6-4 to TRBJ2-4; D is ambiguous. Trimming cost V 3 bases and J 1 base, with 4 bases left between them. From germline, CDR1 is MRHNA and CDR2 SNTAGT. The CDR3 extends over 13 amino acids. CDR3 sequence reads: CASSEGAKNIQYF. In nucleotides, the CDR3 is TGTGCCAGCAGTGAGGGGGCCAAAAACATTCAGTACTTC.

By share, this clonotype counts as medium-sized. V and J are TRBV5-8 and TRBJ1-2; the D gene is possibly TRBD1 (5 bases). CDR3 length: 13 amino acids. V was shortened by 1 base and J by 8 bases, with 12 bases between the two germline ends. The germline gives CDR1 SGHTS, CDR2 YDEGEE. CDR3 in amino acids: CASSLYAGPGYTF. CDR3 coding DNA: TGTGCCAGCAGCTTGTACGCAGGGCCAGGCTACACCTTC.

This clonotype was detected a few times. The V gene is TRBV4-1, the J gene TRBJ1-1; TRBD1 might be the D (5 bases). V was shortened by 0 bases and J by 4 bases, with 12 bases between the two germline ends. The germline V gene has CDR1 MGHRA and CDR2 YSYEKL. The CDR3 has 15 residues. CDR3 loop: CASSQEGGGTTEAFF. The CDR3 bases are TGCGCCAGCAGCCAAGAGGGTGGAGGGACCACTGAAGCTTTCTTT.

The sample holds a few counts of this clonotype. This chain connects TRBV5-5 to TRBJ2-7, with D unclear. The CDR3 consists of 14 residues. Germline CDR1 SGHKS, CDR2 YYEKEE (reference sequence). Trimming shortened V by 3 bases and J by 0 bases, and 10 bases separated the two germline ends. The CDR3 DNA reads TGTGCCAGCAGCTACCCTAGGAGCTCCTACGAGCAGTACTTC. Protein: CASSYPRSSYEQYF.

CDR3 region: CATSDPRSSGNTIYF. For the CDR3, the DNA is TGTGCCACCAGTGACCCGCGGAGCTCTGGAAACACCATATATTTT. V is TRBV24-1 and J is TRBJ1-3, with unresolved D. Trimming left V 4 bases short and J 0 bases short, with 9 bases between. CDR1 and CDR2 (germline): KGHDR, SFDVKD. This CDR3 is built from 15 residues.

The V call is TRBV6-1, the J call TRBJ2-3; D could derive from TRBD1 or TRBD2 (5 bases each). Germline CDR1 MNHNS, CDR2 SASEGT. With 1 base removed from V and 4 bases from J, the gap between germline ends came to 9 bases. The CDR3 totals 14 residues. This CDR3 is CASSEVGTPDTQYF. CDR3 DNA sequence: TGTGCCAGCAGTGAAGTGGGGACCCCAGATACGCAGTATTTT.

The rearrangement links TRBV20-1 to TRBJ2-1, with D possibly called TRBD1 or TRBD2 (5 bases each). Trimming cost V 3 bases and J 6 bases, with 6 bases left between them. The CDR3 is 11 residues long. From germline, CDR1 is DFQATT and CDR2 SNEGSKA (reference sequence). CDR3 coding DNA: TGCAGTGCTAGTGGGGGCAATGAGCAGTTCTTC. Amino acids: CSASGGNEQFF.

This clonotype was detected a few times. The chain has TRBV13 and TRBJ2-7; D remains unclear. The CDR3 extends over 13 amino acids. The germline V gene has CDR1 PRHDT and CDR2 FYEKMQ (reference sequence). V shed 0 bases and J shed 6 bases, with 9 bases lying between them. This chain's CDR3 is CASSLGSLGEQYV. The CDR3 DNA is TGTGCCAGCAGCTTAGGCTCCCTAGGCGAGCAGTACGTC.

The chain carries TRBV11-2 and TRBJ2-5; no firm D call. The V gene's germline CDR1 is SGHAT and CDR2 FQNNGV. The CDR3 has 13 residues. The V end lost 6 bases, the J end lost 2 bases, and 10 bases lay between the germline ends. In DNA, the CDR3 is TGTGCCAGCAGGCCGGCCGGGCAAGAGACCCAGTACTTC. This gives the protein CASRPAGQETQYF.

This clonotype has just a few counts. This chain links TRBV7-8 with TRBJ1-5, with 8 bases identical to TRBD1. The V and J ends lost 8 bases and 5 bases, in that order; junction bases with no gene match: 14. Germline-derived CDR1 and CDR2 are SGHVS and FQNEAQ. The CDR3 has 16 amino acids. Here the CDR3 DNA reads TGTGCCAGCGCACAGGGGGTACCTCTTAACGATCAGCCCCAGCATTTT. Encoded protein: CASAQGVPLNDQPQHF.

The chain combines TRBV11-2 with TRBJ2-3; 9 bases are shared with TRBD2. The germline V gene encodes CDR1 SGHAT and CDR2 FQNNGV. Trimming cost V 4 bases and J 4 bases; bases outside gene matches: 9. This CDR3 spans 16 amino acids. This chain's CDR3 is CASSSFQAGGPDTQYF. In DNA form, the CDR3 reads TGTGCCAGCAGCTCCTTCCAAGCGGGGGGACCAGATACGCAGTATTTT.

There are a few counts of this clonotype. V usage is TRBV7-8 and J usage is TRBJ1-2; no clear D. This CDR3 spans 11 amino acids. The V end lost 5 bases, the J end lost 4 bases, and 5 bases lay between the germline ends. CDR1 SGHVS and CDR2 FQNEAQ come from the germline V gene. CDR3 loop: CASSRFYGYTF. The CDR3 DNA sequence: TGTGCCAGCAGCCGATTCTATGGCTACACCTTC.

The genes are TRBV6-6 and TRBJ1-1; possibly TRBD1 for D (6 bases). The V and J ends lost 0 bases and 6 bases respectively, with 11 bases between them. Germline-derived CDR1 and CDR2 are MNHNY and SVGAGI (reference sequence). The CDR3 spans 14 residues. CDR3 protein: CASSYSRHRAEAFF. The DNA of the CDR3 is TGTGCCAGCAGTTACTCACGTCACAGGGCTGAAGCTTTCTTT.

The chain has TRBV7-2 and TRBJ1-2, with D maybe TRBD1 (5 bases). Deletions cut 4 bases from V and 8 bases from J, with 14 bases between. This CDR3 is 13 amino acids long. In germline, CDR1 is SGHTA, CDR2 FQGNSA. The CDR3 nucleotides are TGTGCCAGCAGCTCCGGGACCCCGAGGGGCTACACCTTC. Encoded protein: CASSSGTPRGYTF. Complete variable domain (other parts from reference TRBV7-2 and TRBJ1-2): GAGVSQSPSNKVTEKGKDVELRCDPISGHTALYWYRQSLGQGLEFLIYFQGNSAPDKSGLPSDRFSAERTGGSVSTLTIQRTQQEDSAVYLCASSSGTPRGYTFGSGTRLTVV.

A few counts support this clonotype. The genes are TRBV15 and TRBJ2-2; D unresolved. The V end lost 0 bases, the J end lost 4 bases, and 12 bases lay between the germline ends. The germline CDR1 and CDR2 sequences are LNHNV and YYDKDF (reference sequence). The CDR3 runs 16 residues. The CDR3 here is CATSRDGTEVTGELFF. In nucleotides, the CDR3 is TGTGCCACCAGCAGAGACGGAACAGAGGTCACCGGGGAGCTGTTTTTT.

This clonotype has more than one count but fewer than ten. The chain employs TRBV5-6 and TRBJ1-1; D possibly corresponds to TRBD1 (5 bases). Trimming took off 0 bases at V and 6 bases at J, with 12 bases between the two ends. Germline CDR1 reads SGHDT; CDR2 reads YYEEEE. The CDR3 spans 14 residues. The CDR3 DNA is TGTGCCAGCAGCTTGGTGGGGGTTCGCGCTGAAGCTTTCTTT. It yields the protein CASSLVGVRAEAFF. Looking up the rest from reference TRBV5-6 and TRBJ1-1 gives the full variable domain: DAGVTQSPTHLIKTRGQQVTLRCSPKSGHDTVSWYQQALGQGPQFIFQYYEEEERQRGNFPDRFSGHQFPNYSSELNVNALLLGDSALYLCASSLVGVRAEAFFGQGTRLTVV.

The chain carries TRBV5-1 and TRBJ1-4; 9 bases map to TRBD1. CDR1 SGHRS and CDR2 YFSETQ come from the germline V gene. This CDR3 spans 16 amino acids. V gave up 4 bases and J gave up 4 bases; unmatched junction bases: 8. The CDR3: CASSVNPGQGNEKLFF. DNA of the CDR3: TGCGCCAGCAGCGTAAATCCGGGACAGGGTAATGAAAAACTGTTTTTT.

This clonotype was observed many times. J is TRBJ2-1 and V is TRBV5-1; tentatively, D is TRBD1 or TRBD2 (5 bases each). Trimming removed 3 bases at V and 7 bases at J, with 14 bases between. The CDR3 is 14 residues long. CDR1 is SGHRS, CDR2 YFSETQ, per germline. The CDR3 protein is CASSSGTAGNEQFF. CDR3 coding DNA: TGCGCCAGCAGCTCCGGGACGGCCGGGAATGAGCAGTTCTTC.

This clonotype was counted between two and nine times. The gene calls are TRBV12-5 and TRBJ1-1; 7 bases line up with TRBD1. V shed 3 bases, J shed 5 bases, and the junction held 3 bases outside the gene matches. Germline assignment: CDR1 LGHNT and CDR2 FRNRAP. This CDR3 has 13 residues. CDR3 region: CASGFSGGTEAFF. The CDR3 region has the DNA TGTGCTAGTGGTTTCTCAGGGGGGACTGAAGCTTTCTTT. The complete variable domain, with remaining parts taken from reference TRBV12-5 and TRBJ1-1, reads DARVTQTPRHKVTEMGQEVTMRCQPILGHNTVFWYRQTMMQGLELLAYFRNRAPLDDSGMPKDRFSAEMPDATLATLKIQPSEPRDSAVYFCASGFSGGTEAFFGQGTRLTVV.

The rearrangement joins TRBV4-2 to TRBJ2-7, with D tentatively TRBD1 (6 bases). CDR3 length: 14 amino acids. Between the trimmed V and J ends, which lost 1 base and 3 bases, there was a span of 10 bases. The germline CDR1 and CDR2 sequences are LGHNA and YNFKEQ. CDR3 sequence reads: CASSQAGHVYEQYV. The CDR3 DNA sequence: TGTGCCAGCAGCCAAGCGGGACACGTCTACGAGCAGTACGTC.